The T cell receptor (beta chain) under discussion was sequenced for a study of long-term antiretroviral therapy in people with HIV. From each donor, at least one pre-ART PBMC sample and at least two post-ART PBMC samples were obtained. The count of this clone is one. Run at survey level, the immunoSEQ assay was version v3.0. The assay was immunoSEQ multiplex PCR, and TCRdb's table has in-frame clones only and misses some. Of about 10,000 clones listed, roughly four fifths are singletons. Here the sequenced sample was unsorted PBMCs, taken 0.7 years after starting antiretroviral therapy. This clonotype was sampled from a middle-aged man with HIV.

In DNA form, the CDR3 reads TGTGCCAGCAGTTCCCGCCGCGCCTTAACCGGGGAGCTGTTTTTT. It codes for CASSSRRALTGELFF. This chain links TRBV28 with TRBJ2-2; D ambiguous. The germline V and J ends were trimmed by 4 bases and 5 bases, with 14 bases remaining between them. The CDR3 extends over 15 amino acids. The germline V gene encodes CDR1 MDHEN and CDR2 SYDVKM.